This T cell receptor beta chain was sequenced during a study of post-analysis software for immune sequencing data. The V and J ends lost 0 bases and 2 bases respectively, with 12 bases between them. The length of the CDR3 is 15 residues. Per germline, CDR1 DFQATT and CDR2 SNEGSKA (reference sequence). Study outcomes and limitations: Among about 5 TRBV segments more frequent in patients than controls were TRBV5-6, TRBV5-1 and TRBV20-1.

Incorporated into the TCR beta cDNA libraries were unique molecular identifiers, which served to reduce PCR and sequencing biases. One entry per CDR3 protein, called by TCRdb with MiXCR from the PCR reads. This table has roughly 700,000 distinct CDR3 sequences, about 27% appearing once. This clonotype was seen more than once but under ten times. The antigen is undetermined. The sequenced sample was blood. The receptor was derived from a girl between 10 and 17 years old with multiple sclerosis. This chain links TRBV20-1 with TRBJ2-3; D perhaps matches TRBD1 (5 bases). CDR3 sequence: CSARDFREYTDTQYF. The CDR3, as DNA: TGCAGTGCTAGAGATTTCAGGGAATACACAGATACGCAGTATTTT.